The present T cell receptor beta chain was sequenced within a study of T cells after yellow fever vaccination. Whole-study results and caveats: Clonotype sharing between CD4 and CD8 compartments was small. The booster response re-showed most primary clones: approximately 95% CD4, 88% CD8. FACS-sorted repertoires could contain abundant clonotypes contaminating from the bulk population.

Using its own MiXCR run on the 5' RACE reads, TCRdb lists one record per CDR3 protein. Of about 350,000 distinct CDR3 sequences listed, 7% to 9% are singletons. There are a few counts of this clonotype. Its antigen is unidentified. This TCR came from a man aged 18 to 30 who received the YFV17D yellow fever vaccine. The specimen was PBMCs, collected about 49 days after the first yellow fever vaccination.

CDR3 protein: CASSLAVGGLGGGYTF. The CDR3 coding sequence is TGTGCCAGCAGCTTAGCGGTAGGGGGACTTGGCGGTGGCTACACCTTC. This sequence joins TRBV5-5 and TRBJ1-2, with a tentative D call TRBD1 (6 bases). CDR3 length: 16 amino acids. Trimming shortened V by 2 bases and J by 7 bases, and 21 bases separated the two germline ends. Germline V gene sequence: CDR1 SGHKS, CDR2 YYEKEE (reference sequence).